The 19 T cell receptor beta chains below come from one sample, sequenced in a study of blood T cell repertoires in COVID-19. Sequenced by immunoSEQ multiplex PCR; TCRdb stores in-frame clones only, minus some. The table shows approximately 170,000 clones, with roughly four fifths occurring only once. Sequenced material: peripheral blood. The receptors were sampled from a man in his forties who had recovered from COVID-19.

The rearrangement joins TRBV7-9 to TRBJ2-1; 7 bases map to TRBD2. Germline lookup yields CDR1 SEHNR and CDR2 FQNEAQ (reference sequence). The CDR3 runs to 16 residues. With V trimmed by 3 bases and J by 8 bases, 13 bases remained unmatched. The CDR3 DNA follows: TGTGCCAGCAGCTTTGCGCGGGAGACGGGCGGCGATGAGCAGTTCTTC. It codes for CASSFARETGGDEQFF.

V and J are TRBV5-1 and TRBJ1-5, with D possibly being TRBD1 (6 bases). V lost 3 bases to trimming and J lost 1 base, with 11 bases between them. Germline lookup yields CDR1 SGHRS and CDR2 YFSETQ. There are 15 residues in the CDR3. In DNA form, the CDR3 reads TGCGCCAGCAGCTCCCTTCAGGGGAGCAATCAGCCCCAGCATTTT. As protein: CASSSLQGSNQPQHF.

The CDR3 DNA sequence: TGTGCCAGCAGTGTACGTACAGGGGGAGAGACCCAGTACTTC. As protein: CASSVRTGGETQYF. V usage is TRBV27 and J usage is TRBJ2-5, with 8 bases identical to TRBD1. Trimming at V came to 5 bases and at J to 4 bases, leaving 6 bases not matched to a gene. The CDR3 has 14 amino acids. The germline CDR1 and CDR2 sequences are MNHEY and SMNVEV (reference sequence).

This chain links TRBV30 with TRBJ1-4; TRBD1 might be the D (6 bases). Germline CDR1 and CDR2: GTSNPN and SVGIG (reference sequence). Trimming left V 8 bases short and J 3 bases short, with 13 bases between. The CDR3 extends over 13 amino acids. CDR3 in DNA: TGTGCCAGTCCTGGGGGCGCTAATGAAAAACTGTTTTTT. It is translated as CASPGGANEKLFF.

The rearrangement uses TRBV24-1 and TRBJ1-2; 9 nucleotides line up with TRBD1. This CDR3 spans 12 amino acids. Trimming took 9 bases from V and 5 from J; bases not matched to a gene: 3. CDR1 KGHDR and CDR2 SFDVKD come from the germline V gene. The CDR3 DNA sequence: TGTGCCACCTCCGGGACAGGGTATGGCTACACCTTC. Encoded protein: CATSGTGYGYTF.

The chain recombines TRBV4-1 with TRBJ2-5, with 8 bases aligning to TRBD1. The CDR3 has 14 residues. The V gene's germline CDR1 is MGHRA and CDR2 YSYEKL. V dropped 1 base and J dropped 4; count of bases not matched to a gene: 2. DNA for the CDR3: TGCGCCAGCAGCCAAGGGGGGACAGGAGAGACCCAGTACTTC. This gives the protein CASSQGGTGETQYF.

The rearrangement links TRBV5-1 to TRBJ1-2; TRBD1 agrees at 8 bases. Trimming cost V 0 bases and J 8 bases; bases outside gene matches: 12. Germline V gives CDR1 SGHRS, CDR2 YFSETQ. The CDR3 consists of 16 residues. The CDR3 DNA sequence: TGCGCCAGCAGCTTGGTGGTGACCCAGGGGGCGAAAGGCTACACCTTC. Translated, it gives CASSLVVTQGAKGYTF.

The gene calls are TRBV3-1 (or the pseudogene TRBV3-2) and TRBJ2-1, with D perhaps TRBD1 (6 bases). Germline CDR1 is LGHDT and CDR2 is YNNKEL (reference sequence). The germline V and J ends were trimmed by 4 bases and 0 bases, with 16 bases remaining between them. The CDR3 covers 17 residues. The CDR3 sequence is CASSLRDRLYSYNEQFF. CDR3 DNA: TGTGCCAGCAGCCTTCGTGACAGGTTATACTCCTACAATGAGCAGTTCTTC.

The chain links TRBV6-5 to TRBJ2-7, with TRBD1 identical over 7 bases. Germline V gives CDR1 MNHEY, CDR2 SVGAGI. There are 14 residues in the CDR3. J gave up 3 bases and V 7 bases, and 9 bases lay outside the gene matches. In DNA, the CDR3 is TGTGCCAGCACCTTCGGGACAGCAATCTACGAGCAGTACTTC. Protein: CASTFGTAIYEQYF.

CDR3 in amino acids: CASRQGMGYEQYF. CDR3 in DNA: TGTGCTTCACGGCAGGGTATGGGCTACGAGCAGTACTTC. The chain has TRBV27 and TRBJ2-7; weak D call: TRBD1 (5 bases). Germline V gene lookup returns CDR1 MNHEY and CDR2 SMNVEV (reference sequence). The CDR3 spans 13 residues.

CDR3 amino acids: CASNPETGFYEQFF. DNA for the CDR3: TGTGCCAGCAACCCGGAGACAGGGTTTTATGAGCAGTTCTTC. This rearrangement joins TRBV2 to TRBJ2-1, with TRBD1 identical over 7 bases. The CDR3 covers 14 residues. Looked up from germline, CDR1 is SNHLY and CDR2 is FYNNEI. V shed 7 bases, J shed 8 bases, and the junction held 11 bases outside the gene matches.

V and J are TRBV28 and TRBJ2-3, with 10 positions matching TRBD2. This CDR3 has 16 amino acids. The V segment lost 3 bases and the J segment 5 bases; nucleotides outside the gene matches: 8. The V gene's germline CDR1 is MDHEN and CDR2 SYDVKM. This CDR3 reads CASSFRLAGAGDTQYF. The CDR3 DNA is TGTGCCAGCAGTTTTCGGCTAGCGGGAGCGGGAGATACGCAGTATTTT.

This chain connects TRBV4-3 to TRBJ2-5; 7 bases match TRBD1. Trimming cost V 4 bases and J 5 bases; bases outside gene matches: 10. Germline CDR1 reads LGHNA; CDR2 reads YSLEER. The CDR3 length is 15 residues. The CDR3 spells CASSRGQAQGETQYF. In nucleotides, the CDR3 is TGCGCCAGCAGCCGAGGACAGGCCCAAGGGGAGACCCAGTACTTC.

The chain recombines TRBV11-2 with TRBJ2-1, with a tentative D call TRBD1 (6 bases). This CDR3 has 15 residues. The germline V gene has CDR1 SGHAT and CDR2 FQNNGV. V lost 5 bases and J 4 bases, leaving 15 bases between the germline ends. For the CDR3, the DNA is TGTGCCAGCAGCGCACCCCAGGGGCTATACAATGAGCAGTTCTTC. It encodes CASSAPQGLYNEQFF.

The chain employs TRBV24-1 and TRBJ2-2, with 8 bases matching TRBD2. The CDR3 covers 16 residues. The J segment lost 8 bases and the V segment lost 4 bases, leaving 11 bases of the junction unmatched. CDR1 KGHDR and CDR2 SFDVKD come from the germline V gene. CDR3 sequence: CATSESGTRARGELFF. The CDR3 nucleotides read TGTGCCACCAGTGAGTCGGGGACTAGAGCCAGAGGGGAGCTGTTTTTT.

This chain links TRBV5-1 with TRBJ2-7; the D gene is possibly TRBD2 (6 bases). V lost 1 base and J 3 bases, leaving 17 bases between the germline ends. CDR1 is SGHRS and CDR2 is YFSETQ in the germline V gene. There are 16 residues in the CDR3. In DNA form, the CDR3 reads TGCGCCAGCAGCTTGAACCAGGGAGGCTCCATCTACGAGCAGTACTTC. It codes for CASSLNQGGSIYEQYF.

The V call is TRBV7-9, the J call TRBJ2-7, with D hard to call. This CDR3 comprises 12 residues. Germline loops: CDR1 SEHNR, CDR2 FQNEAQ (reference sequence). With 4 bases removed from V and 2 bases from J, the gap between germline ends came to 6 bases. The CDR3 region is CASSSFTYEQYF. CDR3 in DNA: TGTGCCAGCAGCTCCTTTACCTACGAGCAGTACTTC.

The chain employs TRBV24-1 and TRBJ2-2, with 9 bases identical to TRBD1. J lost 7 bases, V lost 3 bases, and 11 bases had no gene match. Germline CDR1 reads KGHDR; CDR2 reads SFDVKD. This CDR3 has 17 residues. The CDR3 coding sequence is TGTGCCACCAGTGATGCTACTCCGGGACAGGGAGGCGGGGAGCTGTTTTTT. It yields the protein CATSDATPGQGGGELFF.

The V call is TRBV28, the J call TRBJ2-7, with TRBD1 identical over 11 bases. Trimming at V came to 6 bases and at J to 2 bases, leaving 9 bases not matched to a gene. The CDR3 sequence is 16 residues long. Germline values: CDR1 MDHEN, CDR2 SYDVKM. In DNA form, the CDR3 reads TGTGCCAGCAGCCGTCCCCCGGGACAGGGGGCCTACGAGCAGTACTTC. The encoded protein is CASSRPPGQGAYEQYF.